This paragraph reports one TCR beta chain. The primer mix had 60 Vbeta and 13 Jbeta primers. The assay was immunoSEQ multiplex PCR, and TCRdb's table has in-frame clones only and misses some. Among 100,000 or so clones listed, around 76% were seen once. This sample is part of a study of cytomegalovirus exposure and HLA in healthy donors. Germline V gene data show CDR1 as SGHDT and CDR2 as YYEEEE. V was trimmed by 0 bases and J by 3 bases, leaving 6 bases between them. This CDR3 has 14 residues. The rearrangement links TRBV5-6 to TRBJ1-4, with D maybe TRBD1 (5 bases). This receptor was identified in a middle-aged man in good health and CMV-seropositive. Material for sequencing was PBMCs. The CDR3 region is CASSLGQPNEKLFF. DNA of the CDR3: TGTGCCAGCAGCTTGGGACAGCCTAATGAAAAACTGTTTTTT.